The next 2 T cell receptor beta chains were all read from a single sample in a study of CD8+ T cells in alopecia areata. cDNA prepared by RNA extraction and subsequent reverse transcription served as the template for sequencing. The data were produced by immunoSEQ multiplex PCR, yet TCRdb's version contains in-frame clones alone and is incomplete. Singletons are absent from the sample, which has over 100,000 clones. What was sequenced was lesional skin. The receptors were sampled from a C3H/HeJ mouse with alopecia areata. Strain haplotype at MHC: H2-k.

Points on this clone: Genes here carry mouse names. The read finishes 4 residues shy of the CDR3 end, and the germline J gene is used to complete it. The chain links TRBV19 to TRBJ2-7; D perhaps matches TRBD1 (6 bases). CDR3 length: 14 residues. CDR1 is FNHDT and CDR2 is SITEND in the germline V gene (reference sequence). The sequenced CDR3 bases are TGTGCCAGCAGCAAGGGGGACAAAAAATAT. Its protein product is CASSKGDKKY. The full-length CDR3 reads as CASSKGDKKYEQYF.

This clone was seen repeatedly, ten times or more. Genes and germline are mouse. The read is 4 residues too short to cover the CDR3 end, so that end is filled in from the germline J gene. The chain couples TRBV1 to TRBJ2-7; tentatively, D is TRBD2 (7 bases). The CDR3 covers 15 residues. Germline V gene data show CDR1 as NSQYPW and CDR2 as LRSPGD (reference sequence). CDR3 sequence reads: CTCSADGGRPYEQYF. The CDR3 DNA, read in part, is TGCACCTGCAGTGCAGATGGGGGGCGACCATAT.